The 11 T cell receptor beta chains given below trace back to one sample, sequenced in a study of blood T cells in healthy people across ages. The second PCR ran about 6 to 11 cycles with a sample-barcoded 5' primer and J-beta primers. TCRdb processed the 5' RACE reads anew with MiXCR; each CDR3 protein has one entry. The repertoire holds 1.6 million or so distinct CDR3 sequences, with about 31% as singletons. The sequencing input was blood. The receptors shown here come from a woman aged 25 to 39 in good health.

The CDR3 protein is CASSQDLRKRAGDNEQFF. The DNA of the CDR3 is TGCGCCAGCAGCCAAGATCTCCGAAAGCGGGCGGGAGACAATGAGCAGTTCTTC. V usage is TRBV4-3 and J usage is TRBJ2-1, with 7 bases fitting TRBD2. Losses at the gene ends were 0 bases for V and 5 bases for J; bases not matched to a gene: 13. Germline-derived CDR1 and CDR2 are LGHNA and YSLEER. CDR3 length: 18 residues.

This chain connects TRBV21-1 to TRBJ2-7; the table's D gene call, TRBD1, was not cross checked with the DNA. TRBV21-1 is a listed pseudogene. CDR3 length: 17 residues. CDR3 DNA: TGTGCCAGCAGCACACCCGACGGACAGGGGTCCTACTACGAGCAGTACTTC. It specifies CASSTPDGQGSYYEQYF.

This chain uses TRBV6-1 with TRBJ2-1; the match to TRBD1 covers 8 bases. The length of the CDR3 is 14 residues. Losses at the gene ends were 5 bases for V and 7 bases for J; bases not matched to a gene: 7. Germline V lookup: CDR1 MNHNS, CDR2 SASEGT. CDR3 nucleotide sequence: TGTGCCAGCAGTTTCCAGGGGGCTGGTAATGAGCAGTTCTTC. This gives the protein CASSFQGAGNEQFF.

The chain employs TRBV3-1 and TRBJ2-1, with unresolved D. Trimming removed 4 bases from V and 2 bases from J, with 15 bases in between. The CDR3 is 16 amino acids. Germline loops: CDR1 LGHDT, CDR2 YNNKEL (reference sequence). The CDR3 DNA reads as TGTGCCAGCAGCCCAACCCACGGCCGAACCTACAATGAGCAGTTCTTC. It encodes CASSPTHGRTYNEQFF.

V and J are TRBV10-3 and TRBJ2-7; D unresolved. The CDR3 covers 15 residues. CDR1 and CDR2 (germline): ENHRY, SYGVKD. Trimming pared 0 bases from V and 6 bases from J, leaving 15 bases between. The CDR3 coding sequence is TGTGCCATCAGTGAGTCCGGGCTAGATTTTCTCGAGCAGTACTTC. It yields the protein CAISESGLDFLEQYF.

This clonotype was recorded a few times. The chain employs TRBV6-5 and TRBJ1-2, with D possibly matching TRBD1 (5 bases). The CDR3 length is 16 residues. Germline V gene data show CDR1 as MNHEY and CDR2 as SVGAGI. V gave up 0 bases and J gave up 7 bases, with 18 bases separating them. The CDR3 nucleotides read TGTGCCAGCAGTTACTCGAGCGCAGGGCCTTGGAGTGGCTACACCTTC. It specifies CASSYSSAGPWSGYTF.

The chain combines TRBV7-2 with TRBJ1-5; the match to TRBD1 covers 8 bases. The germline V gene encodes CDR1 SGHTA and CDR2 FQGNSA. CDR3 length: 19 amino acids. The J segment lost 0 bases and the V segment lost 4 bases, leaving 14 bases of the junction unmatched. The CDR3 sequence: CASSSGQGIVPYSNQPQHF. DNA of the CDR3: TGTGCCAGCAGCTCCGGACAGGGAATCGTCCCGTATAGCAATCAGCCCCAGCATTTT.

This clonotype was counted only a few times. J is TRBJ1-5 and V is TRBV20-1; no reliable D call. This CDR3 is built from 13 residues. Germline-derived CDR1 and CDR2 are DFQATT and SNEGSKA (reference sequence). Deletions cut 3 bases from V and 1 base from J, with 7 bases between. Here the CDR3 reads CSASHRSNQPQHF. In nucleotides, the CDR3 is TGCAGTGCTAGCCACCGGAGCAATCAGCCCCAGCATTTT.

The chain carries TRBV6-6 and TRBJ1-5; no clear D. Trimming shortened V by 6 bases and J by 8 bases, and 14 bases separated the two germline ends. Germline CDR1 is MNHNY and CDR2 is SVGAGI (reference sequence). This CDR3 comprises 13 residues. CDR3 residues: CASSRFFSEPQHF. CDR3 bases: TGTGCCAGCAGCCGATTTTTTAGTGAGCCCCAGCATTTT.

On this clonotype: Germline and junction disagree at one end, which may indicate a read error. V is TRBV6-2 or TRBV6-3 and J is TRBJ1-5; 8 nucleotides agree with TRBD1. Germline V gene data show CDR1 as MNHEY and CDR2 as SVGEGT. The CDR3 loop spans 14 amino acids. The CDR3 region is CASSRGQGNQSQHF. CDR3 nucleotides: TGTGCCAGCAGCCGCGGACAGGGAAATCAGTCCCAGCATTTT.

This chain uses TRBV29-1 with TRBJ2-2; TRBD2 might be the D (6 bases). This CDR3 contains 12 residues. Germline loops: CDR1 SQVTM, CDR2 ANQGSEA. V dropped 5 bases and J dropped 6 bases, with 10 bases sitting between them. The CDR3 bases are TGCAGCGTTCGGCGGGGCCCCGGGGAGCTGTTTTTT. Protein product: CSVRRGPGELFF.